One and the same sample provided the 31 T cell receptor beta chains below, sequenced in a study of blood T cell repertoires in COVID-19. Generated by immunoSEQ multiplex PCR, the TCRdb table keeps only in-frame clones and is missing some. Among about 280,000 clones, 85% were seen once, and the ten largest hold approximately 5.1%. Input material: peripheral blood. All receptors come from a man between 45 and 60 years old with active or convalescent COVID-19.

The gene calls are TRBV11-2 and TRBJ2-1, with D hard to call. V was pared by 2 bases and J by 0 bases, with 8 bases between. This CDR3 is built from 15 residues. Germline CDR1 is SGHAT and CDR2 is FQNNGV. In DNA, the CDR3 is TGTGCCAGCAGCTTATCACAGATCTCCTACAATGAGCAGTTCTTC. This translates into CASSLSQISYNEQFF.

This clone occurred once. The V gene is TRBV21-1, the J gene TRBJ1-4. TRBV21-1 is a pseudogene. This CDR3 comprises 18 residues. CDR3 DNA: TGTGCCAGCAGCAAAGGTGACCCCGAGGCAGCGAATAATGAAAAACTGTTTTTT. Its translation is CASSKGDPEAANNEKLFF.

The gene calls are TRBV6-2 or TRBV6-3 and TRBJ2-3; tentative D call: TRBD2 (5 bases). V lost 5 bases and J 4 bases, leaving 10 bases between the germline ends. This CDR3 comprises 13 residues. Germline CDR1 is MNHEY and CDR2 is SVGEGT. CDR3 DNA: TGTGCCAGCAGTATAGCGTTGGCAGATACGCAGTATTTT. Translated, it gives CASSIALADTQYF.

This clone appeared a single time. CDR3 sequence: CASSPLSFSYDTQYF. DNA of the CDR3: TGTGCCAGCTCCCCTCTATCCTTTTCATACGATACGCAGTATTTT. The V gene is TRBV18, the J gene TRBJ2-3; D unresolved. Germline V gives CDR1 KGHSH, CDR2 LQKENI. Deletions cut 6 bases from V and 6 bases from J, with 19 bases between. This CDR3 is 15 amino acids long.

The V call is TRBV28, the J call TRBJ2-5, with a tentative D call TRBD2 (6 bases). V was shortened by 6 bases and J by 4 bases, with 12 bases between the two germline ends. The CDR3 spans 13 residues. Germline-derived CDR1 and CDR2 are MDHEN and SYDVKM. CDR3 loop: CASRAGFGETQYF. CDR3 nucleotide sequence: TGTGCCAGCAGGGCGGGGTTCGGAGAGACCCAGTACTTC.

The chain couples TRBV3-1 (or the pseudogene TRBV3-2) to TRBJ2-2; 8 bases line up with TRBD1. Germline V gives CDR1 LGHDT, CDR2 YNNKEL (reference sequence). The junction had 10 bases not matched to a gene; V was cut back by 0 bases and J by 1 base. The CDR3 runs to 19 residues. This chain's CDR3 is CASSQDRRTGTGNTGELFF. In DNA, the CDR3 is TGTGCCAGCAGCCAAGATCGGAGAACCGGGACAGGGAACACCGGGGAGCTGTTTTTT.

A word on this clone: The sample holds other DNA sequences that translate to the same CDR3. The genes are TRBV9 and TRBJ2-1, with 7 bases identical to TRBD2. With V trimmed by 0 bases and J by 1 base, 1 base remained unmatched. There are 15 residues in the CDR3. Per germline, CDR1 SGDLS and CDR2 YYNGEE. CDR3 protein: CASSVDGRSYNEQFF. The CDR3 DNA reads as TGTGCCAGCAGCGTAGACGGGAGGTCCTACAATGAGCAGTTCTTC.

V and J are TRBV30 and TRBJ2-2; D unclear. Germline CDR1 is GTSNPN and CDR2 is SVGIG (reference sequence). The CDR3 totals 12 residues. Trimming removed 2 bases from V and 4 bases from J, with 5 bases in between. CDR3 region: CAWSTGTGELFF. The CDR3 DNA reads TGTGCCTGGAGTACGGGCACCGGGGAGCTGTTTTTT.

The chain joins TRBV10-3 to TRBJ2-7; TRBD2 agrees at 9 bases. The germline CDR1 and CDR2 sequences are ENHRY and SYGVKD. Trimming cost V 3 bases and J 4 bases; bases outside gene matches: 7. There are 15 residues in the CDR3. The CDR3 DNA follows: TGTGCCATCAGTGACCCCGGGACTAGCACGTACGAGCAGTACTTC. It translates to CAISDPGTSTYEQYF.

The chain combines TRBV2 with TRBJ2-3, with 7 bases aligning to TRBD1. There are 16 residues in the CDR3. The germline CDR1 and CDR2 sequences are SNHLY and FYNNEI. V dropped 1 base and J dropped 2; count of bases not matched to a gene: 6. In DNA, the CDR3 is TGTGCCAGCAGTGAAGATAGGACAGGATCCACAGATACGCAGTATTTT. This translates into CASSEDRTGSTDTQYF.

This clone was detected once. V usage is TRBV28 and J usage is TRBJ1-1; TRBD1 matches 8 bases. V shed 8 bases and J 6 bases; nucleotides not matched to a gene: 17. Germline V gene data show CDR1 as MDHEN and CDR2 as SYDVKM. This CDR3 is 16 amino acids long. As DNA, the CDR3 is TGTGCCAGCGAATTAACTCAGGGGGCAGAGGCGGCTGAAGCTTTCTTT. Its protein is CASELTQGAEAAEAFF.

The chain joins TRBV4-1 to TRBJ2-7, with 7 bases aligning to TRBD2. V dropped 0 bases and J dropped 0; count of bases not matched to a gene: 5. The CDR3 runs 16 residues. CDR1 and CDR2 from the germline V gene are MGHRA and YSYEKL. CDR3 DNA: TGCGCCAGCAGCCAAGAAATTGGCGGGAGCTCCTACGAGCAGTACTTC. Protein sequence: CASSQEIGGSSYEQYF.

V is TRBV19 and J is TRBJ2-2, with a weak D call TRBD2 (7 bases). The germline V gene encodes CDR1 LNHDA and CDR2 SQIVND (reference sequence). V lost 2 bases to trimming and J lost 3 bases, with 13 bases between them. CDR3 length equals 16 residues. The CDR3 loop reads CASSINGGPDTGELFF. CDR3 nucleotides: TGTGCCAGTAGTATAAACGGGGGGCCGGACACCGGGGAGCTGTTTTTT.

J is TRBJ2-4 and V is TRBV25-1; 11 nucleotides agree with TRBD1. Germline values: CDR1 MGHDK, CDR2 SYGVNS. CDR3 length: 15 residues. Unmatched junction bases numbered 4, after V lost 8 bases and J lost 1 base. This chain's CDR3 is CASSGTGGAKNIQYF. CDR3 sequence (DNA): TGTGCCAGCTCAGGGACAGGGGGGGCCAAAAACATTCAGTACTTC.

A single count supports this clone. The rearrangement links TRBV7-8 to TRBJ1-3; D may be TRBD1 (6 bases). Germline V gene data show CDR1 as SGHVS and CDR2 as FQNEAQ. The CDR3 is made up of 14 amino acids. V lost 5 bases to trimming and J lost 1 base, with 9 bases between them. The CDR3 DNA reads TGTGCCAGCAGCCAACAGGGATCTGGAAACACCATATATTTT. Protein product: CASSQQGSGNTIYF. The full variable domain, completed using reference TRBV7-8 and TRBJ1-3, is GAGVSQSPRYKVAKRGQDVALRCDPISGHVSLFWYQQALGQGPEFLTYFQNEAQLDKSGLPSDRFFAERPEGSVSTLKIQRTQQEDSAVYLCASSQQGSGNTIYFGEGSWLTVV.

In DNA, the CDR3 is TGCGCCAGCACGGAGAATAGCGGGAGGTCCTACAATGAGCAGTTCTTC. Amino acid sequence: CASTENSGRSYNEQFF. V and J are TRBV5-1 and TRBJ2-1, with 10 bases that match TRBD2. V trimming: 6 bases; J trimming: 1 base; junction bases outside the gene matches: 7. Per the germline V gene, CDR1 is SGHRS and CDR2 is YFSETQ. The CDR3 runs 16 residues.

The chain has TRBV5-6 and TRBJ2-7, with 7 nucleotides matching TRBD1. V lost 0 bases, J lost 3 bases, and 3 bases stayed unmatched. Per germline, CDR1 SGHDT and CDR2 YYEEEE. This CDR3 contains 14 residues. Here the CDR3 reads CASSLAGTDYEQYF. The CDR3 DNA reads as TGTGCCAGCAGCTTGGCTGGGACAGACTACGAGCAGTACTTC.

This clone was picked up a small number of times. The chain combines TRBV27 with TRBJ1-1; 8 bases agree with TRBD1. The CDR3 extends over 16 amino acids. With 3 bases clipped from V and 1 base from J, the junction kept 7 bases outside the gene matches. Germline values: CDR1 MNHEY, CDR2 SMNVEV (reference sequence). The CDR3 loop is CASSLWTGQGNTEAFF. CDR3 bases: TGTGCCAGCAGTTTGTGGACAGGGCAAGGGAACACTGAAGCTTTCTTT.

The chain employs TRBV18 and TRBJ1-1; the D is unclear. CDR3 length equals 15 residues. V was pared by 1 base and J by 3 bases, with 12 bases between. Germline CDR1 KGHSH, CDR2 LQKENI. The CDR3 region has the DNA TGTGCCAGCTCACCACTGGGGTGGGGAGACACTGAAGCTTTCTTT. Its translation is CASSPLGWGDTEAFF.

In DNA, the CDR3 is TGTGCCAGCAGCCTCCGCCCGGGCAGGGGTGAGACCCAGTACTTC. Translation gives CASSLRPGRGETQYF. V gene TRBV28 combines with J gene TRBJ2-5, with D perhaps matching TRBD1 (6 bases). The CDR3 has 15 amino acids. V was clipped by 6 bases and J by 5 bases, with 19 bases between them. Germline V CDR1 and CDR2: MDHEN, SYDVKM.

This sequence joins TRBV19 and TRBJ1-2; D not resolved. Germline CDR1 is LNHDA and CDR2 is SQIVND (reference sequence). The V end lost 2 bases, the J end lost 4 bases, and 8 bases lay between the germline ends. The CDR3 runs to 13 residues. CDR3 DNA: TGTGCCAGTAGTATATCTAAACCCTATGGCTACACCTTC. Translating gives CASSISKPYGYTF. The variable domain in full, with the rest retrieved from reference TRBV19 and TRBJ1-2, is DGGITQSPKYLFRKEGQNVTLSCEQNLNHDAMYWYRQDPGQGLRLIYYSQIVNDFQKGDIAEGYSVSREKKESFPLTVTSAQKNPTAFYLCASSISKPYGYTFGSGTRLTVV.

The V and J genes are TRBV18 and TRBJ2-5; D is uncertain. The germline V gene encodes CDR1 KGHSH and CDR2 LQKENI. CDR3 length: 14 residues. The germline V and J ends were trimmed by 2 bases and 2 bases, with 9 bases remaining between them. The CDR3 coding sequence is TGTGCCAGCTCACCAAGTAATCGGCAAGAGACCCAGTACTTC. This sequence encodes CASSPSNRQETQYF. Full variable domain (missing parts from reference TRBV18 and TRBJ2-5): NAGVMQNPRHLVRRRGQEARLRCSPMKGHSHVYWYRQLPEEGLKFMVYLQKENIIDESGMPKERFSAEFPKEGPSILRIQQVVRGDSAAYFCASSPSNRQETQYFGPGTRLLVL.

The rearrangement uses TRBV5-1 and TRBJ2-2; 14 bases align to TRBD2. Germline values: CDR1 SGHRS, CDR2 YFSETQ. The CDR3 loop spans 19 amino acids. The ends lost 1 base at V and 5 bases at J; junction bases unmatched: 10. CDR3 in amino acids: CASSLLGTSGRPLTGELFF. The CDR3, as DNA: TGCGCCAGCAGCTTGTTAGGGACTAGCGGGAGACCTCTGACCGGGGAGCTGTTTTTT. The full variable domain, its missing parts supplied by reference TRBV5-1 and TRBJ2-2, is KAGVTQTPRYLIKTRGQQVTLSCSPISGHRSVSWYQQTPGQGLQFLFEYFSETQRNKGNFPGRFSGRQFSNSRSEMNVSTLELGDSALYLCASSLLGTSGRPLTGELFFGEGSRLTVL.

The V call is TRBV19, the J call TRBJ1-5; D is uncertain. The CDR3 runs 15 residues. V was pared by 5 bases and J by 5 bases, with 16 bases between. The germline V gene has CDR1 LNHDA and CDR2 SQIVND (reference sequence). The CDR3, as DNA: TGTGCCAGTAGTTTCCTAGGCAGTACCTATCAGCCCCAGCATTTT. This sequence encodes CASSFLGSTYQPQHF.

The genes are TRBV7-9 and TRBJ1-4; TRBD1 is a possible D gene (6 bases). V was shortened by 5 bases and J by 0 bases, with 19 bases between the two germline ends. CDR1 is SEHNR, CDR2 FQNEAQ, per germline (reference sequence). CDR3 length: 18 amino acids. CDR3 sequence: CASSQMIGGGSTNEKLFF. CDR3 nucleotides: TGTGCCAGCAGCCAAATGATAGGTGGGGGCTCAACTAATGAAAAACTGTTTTTT.

This clone has just one count. The gene calls are TRBV5-6 and TRBJ1-1; weak D call: TRBD1 (6 bases). The germline V gene encodes CDR1 SGHDT and CDR2 YYEEEE. This CDR3 has 13 residues. V shed 2 bases and J shed 4 bases, with 9 bases lying between them. The CDR3, as DNA: TGTGCCAGCAGCTTACAGGGCGTCACTGAAGCTTTCTTT. This translates into CASSLQGVTEAFF.

CDR3 loop: CASSLNPTGTTNEKLFF. In DNA form, the CDR3 reads TGTGCCAGTAGTCTCAACCCTACCGGTACAACTAATGAAAAACTGTTTTTT. The chain uses TRBV19 and TRBJ1-4; D uncertain. The CDR3 runs 17 residues. CDR1 is LNHDA, CDR2 SQIVND, per germline (reference sequence). The V end lost 5 bases, the J end lost 0 bases, and 16 bases lay between the germline ends.

The chain is built from TRBV9 and TRBJ2-1, with D possibly TRBD1 on 5 matching bases. V was clipped by 8 bases and J by 5 bases, with 14 bases between them. Germline CDR1 SGDLS, CDR2 YYNGEE. This CDR3 region has 13 residues. CDR3 sequence (DNA): TGTGCCAGTCTTGTCGTGGGGCACAATGAGCAGTTCTTC. Its protein product is CASLVVGHNEQFF. Complete variable domain (other parts from reference TRBV9 and TRBJ2-1): DSGVTQTPKHLITATGQRVTLRCSPRSGDLSVYWYQQSLDQGLQFLIQYYNGEERAKGNILERFSAQQFPDLHSELNLSSLELGDSALYFCASLVVGHNEQFFGPGTRLTVL.

The gene calls are TRBV3-1 (or the pseudogene TRBV3-2) and TRBJ2-1, with 8 bases identical to TRBD2. Germline V gene data show CDR1 as LGHDT and CDR2 as YNNKEL (reference sequence). This CDR3 spans 16 amino acids. Trimming took 2 bases from V and 7 from J; bases not matched to a gene: 10. CDR3 DNA: TGTGCCAGCAGCCAAACGACGGGAGGGACGGGGAATGAGCAGTTCTTC. This translates into CASSQTTGGTGNEQFF.

The chain joins TRBV19 to TRBJ2-1, with unresolved D. Germline V lookup: CDR1 LNHDA, CDR2 SQIVND (reference sequence). The CDR3 contains 12 residues. Trimming took off 2 bases at V and 10 bases at J, with 9 bases between the two ends. Here the CDR3 reads CASSIISREQFF. The CDR3 nucleotides read TGTGCCAGTAGTATAATCTCGCGAGAGCAGTTCTTC.

J is TRBJ1-1 and V is TRBV6-1; D is uncertain. Trimming took 2 bases from V and 11 from J, leaving 12 bases between them. Germline CDR1 and CDR2: MNHNS and SASEGT. The CDR3 spans 12 residues. The CDR3 loop is CASSESGHEAFF. In DNA form, the CDR3 reads TGTGCCAGCAGTGAAAGTGGTCACGAGGCTTTCTTT.